These 8 T cell receptor beta chains were sequenced from one sample in a study of identical twins. TCRdb re-called the 5' RACE reads with MiXCR, one entry per CDR3 protein. The sample yields approximately 470,000 distinct CDR3 sequences, approximately 14% seen once. This same sample was also taken into another study, of yellow fever vaccine responses in identical twins.

Source material: CD4+ T cells sorted from blood. These receptor sequences come from a woman aged 18-35 years in good health.

The chain links TRBV7-3 to TRBJ2-5, with TRBD1 as a possible D gene (5 bases). Looked up from germline, CDR1 is SGHTA and CDR2 is FQGTGA. The CDR3 consists of 17 residues. Trimming removed 5 bases at V and 4 bases at J, with 23 bases between. CDR3 in amino acids: CASSPYKVQGSIETQYF. The DNA for the CDR3 is TGTGCCAGCAGCCCATACAAAGTCCAGGGCTCGATAGAGACCCAGTACTTC.

This sequence joins TRBV11-3 and TRBJ2-2; 12 bases map to TRBD2. The germline gives CDR1 SGHNT, CDR2 YENEEA. The CDR3 covers 15 residues. V shed 3 bases, J shed 6 bases, and the junction held 2 bases outside the gene matches. The CDR3 here is CASSFLAGGPGELFF. As DNA, the CDR3 is TGTGCCAGCAGCTTCCTAGCGGGGGGGCCCGGGGAGCTGTTTTTT.

This clonotype came up a few times. The chain combines TRBV25-1 with TRBJ2-7; TRBD1 is a possible D gene (5 bases). CDR1 is MGHDK, CDR2 SYGVNS, per germline. Deletions cut 5 bases from V and 2 bases from J, with 19 bases between. This CDR3 is built from 16 residues. The CDR3 bases are TGTGCCAGCAGTTCCCGGTTAGGACAAGCCCCCTACGAGCAGTACTTC. It encodes CASSSRLGQAPYEQYF.

This sequence joins TRBV9 and TRBJ2-1; TRBD2 is a possible D gene (5 bases). Trimming pared 4 bases from V and 6 bases from J, leaving 20 bases between. CDR3 length: 16 residues. CDR1 SGDLS and CDR2 YYNGEE come from the germline V gene. Here the CDR3 DNA reads TGTGCCAGCAGCCCGTGGAGCCGAGCGGTAAGCAATGAGCAGTTCTTC. It yields the protein CASSPWSRAVSNEQFF.

This chain links TRBV7-2 with TRBJ2-1, with a tentative D call TRBD2 (5 bases). Trimming shortened V by 2 bases and J by 4 bases, and 12 bases separated the two germline ends. The CDR3 runs to 15 residues. CDR1 is SGHTA, CDR2 FQGNSA, per germline. CDR3 sequence (DNA): TGTGCCAGCAGCTTATCGCCTAGCAGATACAATGAGCAGTTCTTC. Its protein is CASSLSPSRYNEQFF.

This clonotype was observed a handful of times. This chain links TRBV18 with TRBJ2-5; possibly TRBD2 for D (5 bases). Trimming took off 3 bases at V and 9 bases at J, with 11 bases between the two ends. The CDR3 is 12 amino acids. CDR1 and CDR2 from the germline V gene are KGHSH and LQKENI. The CDR3 DNA is TGTGCCAGCTCACCCCTTGGGAGTGCCCAGTACTTC. Encoded protein: CASSPLGSAQYF. The full variable domain, its missing parts supplied by reference TRBV18 and TRBJ2-5, is NAGVMQNPRHLVRRRGQEARLRCSPMKGHSHVYWYRQLPEEGLKFMVYLQKENIIDESGMPKERFSAEFPKEGPSILRIQQVVRGDSAAYFCASSPLGSAQYFGPGTRLLVL.

The V gene is TRBV29-1, the J gene TRBJ2-2; 12 nucleotides align to TRBD2. This CDR3 comprises 16 residues. V dropped 3 bases and J dropped 6; count of bases not matched to a gene: 8. In germline, CDR1 is SQVTM, CDR2 ANQGSEA. CDR3 region: CSVEGGLAGGPGELFF. Here the CDR3 DNA reads TGCAGCGTTGAGGGTGGTCTAGCGGGAGGGCCCGGGGAGCTGTTTTTT.

This clonotype was seen only a few times. The chain couples TRBV12-3 or TRBV12-4 to TRBJ2-1, with 7 bases fitting TRBD1. The trim removed 6 bases at V and 10 bases at J, leaving 3 bases unmatched. CDR3 length equals 11 residues. CDR3 amino acids: CASRETGEQFF. The CDR3 DNA follows: TGTGCCAGCAGGGAGACAGGGGAGCAGTTCTTC.